These 14 T cell receptor beta chains originate from one sample sequenced in a study of monozygotic twins with inflammatory bowel disease. With the 5' RACE reads reprocessed, TCRdb shows one record per CDR3 protein and no DNA. The record lists 150,000 to 200,000 distinct CDR3 sequences, of which the ten most abundant hold roughly 7%. Source material: blood. The receptors come from a human donor with ulcerative colitis or Crohn's disease, or a healthy co-twin of an affected twin (not recorded which).

The chain combines TRBV4-3 with TRBJ2-3; checking the TCRdb D call of TRBD2 is not possible without DNA. The CDR3 loop spans 18 amino acids. Germline CDR1 is LGHNA and CDR2 is YSLEER. CDR3 sequence reads: CASSHTGSSGRRTDTQYF.

CDR3 protein: CASRPRTGGNGELFF. The chain has TRBV5-1 and TRBJ2-2; TCRdb reports TRBD1, a call that lacks DNA to check it against. This CDR3 contains 15 residues. Germline V gives CDR1 SGHRS, CDR2 YFSETQ.

The chain has TRBV12-3 or TRBV12-4 and TRBJ1-5. The CDR3 is made up of 13 amino acids. The CDR3 loop is CASSGSLNQPQHF.

V usage is TRBV6-5 and J usage is TRBJ2-1; TCRdb lists TRBD2, though no DNA is available to test this call. This CDR3 spans 14 amino acids. Per germline, CDR1 MNHEY and CDR2 SVGAGI. CDR3 region: CDSSYYSSGNEQFF.

J is TRBJ2-1 and V is TRBV9; TCRdb returns TRBD2, unconfirmable since there is no DNA. The CDR3 runs 18 residues. Per the germline V gene, CDR1 is SGDLS and CDR2 is YYNGEE. CDR3 sequence: CASSVGVSVSSAYNEQFF.

The CDR3 sequence: CATSRDRGFHQPQHF. The chain employs TRBV15 and TRBJ1-5; TCRdb reports TRBD1, a call that lacks DNA to check it against. CDR3 size: 15 residues. Germline CDR1 LNHNV, CDR2 YYDKDF (reference sequence).

This chain connects TRBV12-3 or TRBV12-4 to TRBJ2-5; TCRdb's D gene call, TRBD2, goes unchecked for lack of DNA. This CDR3 spans 20 amino acids. The CDR3 protein is CASSSFLPGASGGVGKTQYF.

The CDR3 spells CASSSEQTANYGYTF. The rearrangement uses TRBV6-2 or TRBV6-3 and TRBJ1-2. The CDR3 extends over 15 amino acids. Germline CDR1 and CDR2: MNHEY and SVGEGT.

The rearrangement links TRBV20-1 to TRBJ1-1; TCRdb selects TRBD1, and the lack of DNA leaves this call unchecked. Germline assignment: CDR1 DFQATT and CDR2 SNEGSKA (reference sequence). The CDR3 has 19 residues. The CDR3 is CSARMGQGQPFLMNTEAFF.

This chain uses TRBV10-3 with TRBJ2-1; TCRdb proposes TRBD1, but this gene call is untestable without DNA. CDR3 size: 14 residues. Germline values: CDR1 ENHRY, CDR2 SYGVKD. The CDR3 loop is CAISESTGDDEQFF.

The chain joins TRBV12-3 or TRBV12-4 to TRBJ1-2. CDR3 size: 16 residues. CDR3 loop: CASSTNWEPSGYGYTF.

The CDR3 protein is CASSSIRDASYEQYF. This chain uses TRBV13 with TRBJ2-7; TCRdb indicates TRBD1, and absent DNA this call remains unverified. The CDR3 runs 15 residues. Germline assignment: CDR1 PRHDT and CDR2 FYEKMQ (reference sequence).

This chain links TRBV18 with TRBJ2-6; TCRdb's D call, TRBD1, is unchecked because there is no DNA. The CDR3 contains 20 residues. The germline V gene has CDR1 KGHSH and CDR2 LQKENI. The CDR3 spells CASSPTGTGLLTSGANVLTF.

The rearrangement uses TRBV12-3 or TRBV12-4 and TRBJ2-1; TCRdb outputs TRBD1, but without DNA this stays unchecked. The CDR3 is 15 residues long. Here the CDR3 reads CASSPWGAGYNEQFF.